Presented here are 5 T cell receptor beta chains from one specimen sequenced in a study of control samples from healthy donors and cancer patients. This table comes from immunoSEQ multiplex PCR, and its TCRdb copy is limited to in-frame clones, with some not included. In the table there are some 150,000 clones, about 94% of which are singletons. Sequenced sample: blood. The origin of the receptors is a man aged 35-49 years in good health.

DNA for the CDR3: TGCGCCAGCAGCCCGGGGGCCGTGAACACTGAAGCTTTCTTT. Protein product: CASSPGAVNTEAFF. The V call is TRBV5-1, the J call TRBJ1-1; TRBD1 might be the D (6 bases). V was clipped by 4 bases and J by 0 bases, with 10 bases between them. The germline gives CDR1 SGHRS, CDR2 YFSETQ. The CDR3 is 14 residues long. Variable domain in full (rest from reference TRBV5-1 and TRBJ1-1): KAGVTQTPRYLIKTRGQQVTLSCSPISGHRSVSWYQQTPGQGLQFLFEYFSETQRNKGNFPGRFSGRQFSNSRSEMNVSTLELGDSALYLCASSPGAVNTEAFFGQGTRLTVV.

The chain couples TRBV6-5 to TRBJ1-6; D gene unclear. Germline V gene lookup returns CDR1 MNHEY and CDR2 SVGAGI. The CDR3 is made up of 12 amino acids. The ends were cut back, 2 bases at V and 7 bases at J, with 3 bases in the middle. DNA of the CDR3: TGTGCCAGCAGTTACGGGAATTCACCCCTCCACTTT. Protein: CASSYGNSPLHF.

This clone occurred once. CDR3 protein: CASSSRDGLNQPQHF. In DNA form, the CDR3 reads TGTGCCAGCAGTTCCCGGGACGGCCTTAATCAGCCCCAGCATTTT. This rearrangement joins TRBV6-6 to TRBJ1-5; a possible D gene is TRBD1 (5 bases). The germline CDR1 and CDR2 sequences are MNHNY and SVGAGI (reference sequence). Trimming cost V 4 bases and J 4 bases, with 14 bases left between them. CDR3 size: 15 residues.

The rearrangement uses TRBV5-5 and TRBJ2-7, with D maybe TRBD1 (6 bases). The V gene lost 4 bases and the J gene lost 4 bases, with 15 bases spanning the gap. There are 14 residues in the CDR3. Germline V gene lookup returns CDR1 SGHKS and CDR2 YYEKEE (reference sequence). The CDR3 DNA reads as TGTGCCAGCAGCCGCCTGGGGGCGCCTTACGAGCAGTACTTC. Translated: CASSRLGAPYEQYF.

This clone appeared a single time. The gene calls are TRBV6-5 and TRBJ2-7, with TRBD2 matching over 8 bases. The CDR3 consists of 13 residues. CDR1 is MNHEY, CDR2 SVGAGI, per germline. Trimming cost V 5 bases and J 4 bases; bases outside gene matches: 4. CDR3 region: CASSPREGYEQYF. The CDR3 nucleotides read TGTGCCAGCAGTCCCCGGGAGGGATACGAGCAGTACTTC.